What follows are 18 T cell receptor beta chains derived from one specimen sequenced in a study of blood T cell repertoires in COVID-19. TCRdb's copy holds only in-frame clones and misses some; the assay was immunoSEQ multiplex PCR. The sample has roughly 120,000 clones; over 70% are singletons. Sample: peripheral blood. These TCRs come from a woman in her 70s with acute or convalescent COVID-19.

The gene calls are TRBV5-1 and TRBJ2-2; the D gene is possibly TRBD1 (6 bases). The CDR3 is 15 amino acids. Germline-derived CDR1 and CDR2 are SGHRS and YFSETQ. The ends were cut back, 2 bases at V and 3 bases at J, with 11 bases in the middle. Here the CDR3 DNA reads TGCGCCAGCAGCTTTACAGGGAAGGACACCGGGGAGCTGTTTTTT. Translating gives CASSFTGKDTGELFF.

The chain uses TRBV6-5 and TRBJ1-2, with TRBD1 matching 8 bases. V was pared by 4 bases and J by 8 bases, with 3 bases of the junction left unmatched. The length of the CDR3 is 12 residues. Germline V gives CDR1 MNHEY, CDR2 SVGAGI. DNA for the CDR3: TGTGCCAGCAGTTCGGACAGGGTCGGCTACACCTTC. As protein: CASSSDRVGYTF.

This rearrangement joins TRBV10-3 to TRBJ1-2; D is possibly TRBD1 (6 bases). Germline-derived CDR1 and CDR2 are ENHRY and SYGVKD. The CDR3 sequence is 14 residues long. The V end was cut by 0 bases, the J end by 4 bases, with 9 bases between. This chain's CDR3 is CAISESTGSYGYTF. CDR3 in DNA: TGTGCCATCAGTGAGTCGACAGGCTCCTATGGCTACACCTTC.

This clone was recorded once. The chain has TRBV12-3 or TRBV12-4 and TRBJ2-7, with D possibly matching TRBD1 (5 bases). There are 13 residues in the CDR3. V was shortened by 2 bases and J by 4 bases, with 9 bases between the two germline ends. Written as DNA, the CDR3 is TGTGCCAGCAGTTTACCAGGGCGGTACGAGCAGTACTTC. Translation gives CASSLPGRYEQYF.

This clone was picked up a small number of times. The rearrangement joins TRBV5-4 to TRBJ2-7; 9 nucleotides align to TRBD1. Per the germline V gene, CDR1 is SGHNT and CDR2 is YYREEE (reference sequence). The length of the CDR3 is 13 residues. J gave up 2 bases and V 3 bases, and 0 bases lay outside the gene matches. In nucleotides, the CDR3 is TGTGCCAGCAGCTGGGACAGGGCCTACGAGCAGTACTTC. Protein sequence: CASSWDRAYEQYF.

This chain links TRBV28 with TRBJ1-2; the D is unclear. Germline V gives CDR1 MDHEN, CDR2 SYDVKM. The length of the CDR3 is 15 residues. Trimming took off 4 bases at V and 6 bases at J, with 18 bases between the two ends. DNA for the CDR3: TGTGCCAGCAGTTCTCGGAGGTCGGGGATCAATGGCTACACCTTC. It encodes CASSSRRSGINGYTF.

The V and J genes are TRBV5-1 and TRBJ2-3; 7 bases line up with TRBD2. This CDR3 has 17 residues. V trimming: 4 bases; J trimming: 6 bases; junction bases outside the gene matches: 17. Germline CDR1 and CDR2: SGHRS and YFSETQ. Written as DNA, the CDR3 is TGCGCCAGCAGCGTAGCGGGTGGGGGAGGTTCAGCGGATACGCAGTATTTT. Translated: CASSVAGGGGSADTQYF.

The J gene is TRBJ1-5, the V gene TRBV27; no reliable D call. The CDR3 runs 12 residues. Germline V CDR1 and CDR2: MNHEY, SMNVEV (reference sequence). V was trimmed by 3 bases and J by 9 bases, leaving 9 bases between them. CDR3 sequence reads: CASSFINGPQHF. The CDR3 nucleotides read TGTGCCAGCAGTTTTATTAACGGGCCCCAGCATTTT.

J is TRBJ2-2 and V is TRBV5-1; 9 bases align to TRBD2. V was pared by 0 bases and J by 5 bases, with 14 bases of the junction left unmatched. CDR1 is SGHRS, CDR2 YFSETQ, per germline. CDR3 length: 19 residues. In DNA form, the CDR3 reads TGCGCCAGCAGCTTGGGGTCTAGCGGGGACCTCTGGGGAACCGGGGAGCTGTTTTTT. Translation gives CASSLGSSGDLWGTGELFF.

This clone has just one count. The chain has TRBV18 and TRBJ1-5; D ambiguous. CDR1 and CDR2 (germline): KGHSH, LQKENI. The CDR3 runs 15 residues. The germline V and J ends were trimmed by 3 bases and 3 bases, with 12 bases remaining between them. This CDR3 reads CASSPFSGDNQPQHF. CDR3 bases: TGTGCCAGCTCACCGTTCAGCGGTGACAATCAGCCCCAGCATTTT.

The chain couples TRBV7-7 to TRBJ2-5, with TRBD2 matching 8 bases. In germline, CDR1 is SSHAT, CDR2 FNYEAQ (reference sequence). The V gene end was trimmed by 1 base and the J gene end by 4 bases; junction bases not matched to a gene: 11. The CDR3 has 17 residues. The CDR3 here is CASSLEGAGTSIETQYF. CDR3 bases: TGTGCCAGCAGCTTAGAGGGCGCGGGGACTAGTATAGAGACCCAGTACTTC.

The rearrangement links TRBV28 to TRBJ1-3; no definite D call. The CDR3 is 15 amino acids. Germline assignment: CDR1 MDHEN and CDR2 SYDVKM. Trimming shortened V by 7 bases and J by 2 bases, and 15 bases separated the two germline ends. This CDR3 is CASTLARGPGNTIYF. In DNA form, the CDR3 reads TGTGCCAGCACCCTAGCCAGAGGTCCTGGAAACACCATATATTTT. Supplemented by reference TRBV28 and TRBJ1-3, the full variable domain reads DVKVTQSSRYLVKRTGEKVFLECVQDMDHENMFWYRQDPGLGLRLIYFSYDVKMKEKGDIPEGYSVSREKKERFSLILESASTNQTSMYLCASTLARGPGNTIYFGEGSWLTVV.

This clone was seen only a few times. The chain employs TRBV4-1 and TRBJ1-5; D is undetermined. Germline CDR1 and CDR2: MGHRA and YSYEKL. V was cut by 4 bases and J by 2 bases, with 15 bases left in between. CDR3 length: 16 amino acids. CDR3 DNA sequence: TGCGCCAGCAGCCCCCGTTGGCCATTCGGCAATCAGCCCCAGCATTTT. Residues: CASSPRWPFGNQPQHF.

The gene calls are TRBV29-1 and TRBJ2-3; 8 positions agree with TRBD2. The CDR3 contains 13 residues. Germline CDR1 reads SQVTM; CDR2 reads ANQGSEA. After removal of 3 bases from V and 5 bases from J, the junction contained 4 bases not matched to a gene. The CDR3 DNA sequence: TGCAGCGTTGAGTCGGGAGGGGTAGATACGCAGTATTTT. Its protein is CSVESGGVDTQYF.

This clone was observed a handful of times. This chain joins TRBV28 and TRBJ2-1; TRBD2 matches at 16 bases. The CDR3 has 18 residues. The V gene end was trimmed by 9 bases and the J gene end by 0 bases; junction bases not matched to a gene: 8. Germline assignment: CDR1 MDHEN and CDR2 SYDVKM. CDR3 loop: CARPTGTSGGVSYNEQFF. The DNA for the CDR3 is TGTGCCAGACCGACCGGGACTAGCGGGGGGGTCTCCTACAATGAGCAGTTCTTC.

The gene calls are TRBV5-4 and TRBJ1-1; D is perhaps TRBD1 (5 bases). The V gene's germline CDR1 is SGHNT and CDR2 YYREEE (reference sequence). Deletions cut 0 bases from V and 3 bases from J, with 9 bases between. The CDR3 has 14 residues. The CDR3 region is CASSLAGPHTEAFF. CDR3 coding DNA: TGTGCCAGCAGCTTGGCAGGGCCGCACACTGAAGCTTTCTTT.

The chain couples TRBV7-7 to TRBJ2-1, with 11 bases aligning to TRBD2. The CDR3 extends over 16 amino acids. Unmatched junction bases numbered 5, after V lost 0 bases and J lost 7 bases. Per the germline V gene, CDR1 is SSHAT and CDR2 is FNYEAQ (reference sequence). The CDR3 here is CASSLAVAGGSNEQFF. In DNA form, the CDR3 reads TGTGCCAGCAGCTTAGCCGTAGCGGGAGGGTCTAATGAGCAGTTCTTC.

V usage is TRBV28 and J usage is TRBJ2-2; TRBD1 matches at 7 bases. The trim removed 4 bases at V and 6 bases at J, leaving 8 bases unmatched. The CDR3 covers 15 residues. CDR1 and CDR2 from the germline V gene are MDHEN and SYDVKM. The CDR3 nucleotides are TGTGCCAGCAGTTCCTATACTGACAGGGCCGGGGAGCTGTTTTTT. Translated: CASSSYTDRAGELFF.